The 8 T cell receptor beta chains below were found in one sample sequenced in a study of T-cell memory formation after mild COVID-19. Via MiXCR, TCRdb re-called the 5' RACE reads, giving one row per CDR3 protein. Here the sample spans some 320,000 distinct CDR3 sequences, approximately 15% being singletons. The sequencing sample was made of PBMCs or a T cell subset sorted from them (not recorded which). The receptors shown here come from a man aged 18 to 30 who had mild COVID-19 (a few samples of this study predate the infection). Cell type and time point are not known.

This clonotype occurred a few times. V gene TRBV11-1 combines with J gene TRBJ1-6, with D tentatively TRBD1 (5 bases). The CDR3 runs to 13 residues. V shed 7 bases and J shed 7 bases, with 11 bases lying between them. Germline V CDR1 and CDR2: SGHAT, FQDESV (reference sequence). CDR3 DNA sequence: TGTGCCAGCAATGGGGGACGGAATTCACCCCTCCACTTT. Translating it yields CASNGGRNSPLHF.

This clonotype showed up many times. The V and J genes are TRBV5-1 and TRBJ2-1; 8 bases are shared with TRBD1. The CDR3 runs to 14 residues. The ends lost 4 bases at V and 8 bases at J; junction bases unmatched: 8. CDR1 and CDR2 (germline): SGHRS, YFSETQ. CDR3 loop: CASSQMTGDDEQFF. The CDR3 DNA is TGCGCCAGCAGCCAGATGACAGGGGACGATGAGCAGTTCTTC. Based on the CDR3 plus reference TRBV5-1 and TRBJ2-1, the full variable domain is KAGVTQTPRYLIKTRGQQVTLSCSPISGHRSVSWYQQTPGQGLQFLFEYFSETQRNKGNFPGRFSGRQFSNSRSEMNVSTLELGDSALYLCASSQMTGDDEQFFGPGTRLTVL.

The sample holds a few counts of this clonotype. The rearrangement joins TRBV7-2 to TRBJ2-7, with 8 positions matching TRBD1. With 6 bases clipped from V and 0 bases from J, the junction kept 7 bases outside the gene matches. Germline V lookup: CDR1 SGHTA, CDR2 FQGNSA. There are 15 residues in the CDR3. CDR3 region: CASSSGQGLSYEQYF. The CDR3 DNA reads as TGTGCCAGCAGTTCCGGACAGGGCCTCTCCTACGAGCAGTACTTC. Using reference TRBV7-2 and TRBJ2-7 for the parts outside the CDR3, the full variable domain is GAGVSQSPSNKVTEKGKDVELRCDPISGHTALYWYRQSLGQGLEFLIYFQGNSAPDKSGLPSDRFSAERTGGSVSTLTIQRTQQEDSAVYLCASSSGQGLSYEQYFGPGTRLTVT.

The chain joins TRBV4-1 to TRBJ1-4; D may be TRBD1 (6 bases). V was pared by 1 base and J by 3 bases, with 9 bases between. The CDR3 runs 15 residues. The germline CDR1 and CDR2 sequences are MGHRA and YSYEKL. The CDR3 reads CASSQVGGPNEKLFF. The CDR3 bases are TGCGCCAGCAGCCAAGTCGGGGGGCCTAATGAAAAACTGTTTTTT.

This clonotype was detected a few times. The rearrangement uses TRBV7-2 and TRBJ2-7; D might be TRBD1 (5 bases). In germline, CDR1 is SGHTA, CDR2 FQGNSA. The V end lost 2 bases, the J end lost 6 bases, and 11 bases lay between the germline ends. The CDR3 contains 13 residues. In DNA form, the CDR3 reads TGTGCCAGCAGCTTAAGCGCAGGGCGCGAGCAGTACGTC. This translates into CASSLSAGREQYV.

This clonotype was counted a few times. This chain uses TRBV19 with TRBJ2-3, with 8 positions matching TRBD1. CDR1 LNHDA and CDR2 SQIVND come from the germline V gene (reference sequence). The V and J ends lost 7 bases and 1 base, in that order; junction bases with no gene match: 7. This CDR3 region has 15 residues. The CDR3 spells CASNTPGQGTDTQYF. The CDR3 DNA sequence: TGTGCCAGTAATACCCCGGGACAGGGCACAGATACGCAGTATTTT.

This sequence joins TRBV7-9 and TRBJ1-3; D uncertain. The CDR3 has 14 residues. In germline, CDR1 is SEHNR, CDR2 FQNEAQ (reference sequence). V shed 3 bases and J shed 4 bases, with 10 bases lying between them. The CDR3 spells CASSFTEAGNTIYF. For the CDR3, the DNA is TGTGCCAGCAGCTTTACAGAGGCAGGAAACACCATATATTTT.

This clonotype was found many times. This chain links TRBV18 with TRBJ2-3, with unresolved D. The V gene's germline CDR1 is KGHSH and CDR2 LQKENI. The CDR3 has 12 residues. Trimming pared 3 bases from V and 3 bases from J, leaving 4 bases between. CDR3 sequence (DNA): TGTGCCAGCTCACCGGGGACAGATACGCAGTATTTT. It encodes CASSPGTDTQYF.